Each of the 5 T cell receptor beta chains below was sequenced from the same sample in a study of T cells after yellow fever vaccination. TCRdb re-analysed the 5' RACE reads in MiXCR, keeping a single row per CDR3 protein. Among some 300,000 distinct CDR3 sequences, roughly 8% were seen once, and the ten largest hold 15% to 20%. The source was PBMCs, collected about 49 days after the first yellow fever vaccination. The receptors were gathered from a man between 18 and 35 years old who received the YFV17D yellow fever vaccine.

This clonotype showed up just a few times. The chain joins TRBV5-1 to TRBJ2-1, with 8 bases lining up with TRBD1. The CDR3 contains 13 residues. V lost 2 bases, J lost 9 bases, and 4 bases stayed unmatched. The germline CDR1 and CDR2 sequences are SGHRS and YFSETQ. The DNA for the CDR3 is TGCGCCAGCAGCTTAAGCAGGGGGCCTGAGCAGTTCTTC. Its protein product is CASSLSRGPEQFF.

CDR3 nucleotides: TGTGCCAGCAGCTTGTCGGTCTCTTTGTCCGGCTACACCTTC. The encoded protein is CASSLSVSLSGYTF. This sequence joins TRBV5-6 and TRBJ1-2; D gene uncertain. The CDR3 loop spans 14 amino acids. The germline V gene has CDR1 SGHDT and CDR2 YYEEEE. V shed 1 base and J shed 8 bases, with 15 bases lying between them.

This clonotype was seen ten or more times. The V gene is TRBV6-1, the J gene TRBJ2-3; 12 nucleotides match TRBD2. The junction had 7 bases not matched to a gene; V was cut back by 5 bases and J by 4 bases. CDR3 length: 16 residues. Germline V CDR1 and CDR2: MNHNS, SASEGT. CDR3 in DNA: TGTGCCAGCAGTCATTTACTAGCGGGGGGCGCAGATACGCAGTATTTT. Amino acid sequence: CASSHLLAGGADTQYF.

The rearrangement joins TRBV6-5 to TRBJ2-7; D uncertain. The CDR3 extends over 11 amino acids. Germline CDR1 and CDR2: MNHEY and SVGAGI. Trimming pared 5 bases from V and 8 bases from J, leaving 10 bases between. The CDR3 region is CASSPLSKQYF. DNA for the CDR3: TGTGCCAGCAGTCCCCTGTCCAAGCAGTACTTC.

This clonotype turned up a few times. The CDR3: CASSLKSGTNNEKLFF. The CDR3 coding sequence is TGTGCCAGCAGCCTGAAATCCGGGACAAATAATGAAAAACTGTTTTTT. The rearrangement uses TRBV7-6 and TRBJ1-4; D is possibly TRBD1 (6 bases). The CDR3 is 16 amino acids. Germline loops: CDR1 SGHVS, CDR2 FNYEAQ. V was clipped by 5 bases and J by 4 bases, with 17 bases between them. The complete variable domain, with remaining parts taken from reference TRBV7-6 and TRBJ1-4, reads GAGVSQSPRYKVTKRGQDVALRCDPISGHVSLYWYRQALGQGPEFLTYFNYEAQQDKSGLPNDRFSAERPEGSISTLTIQRTEQRDSAMYRCASSLKSGTNNEKLFFGSGTQLSVL.